Sequencing of this T cell receptor beta chain was carried out in a study of high-grade serous ovarian cancer treatment subgroups. Study background: Samples averaged around 13,000 reads and several thousand unique TCR beta rearrangements.

The tumor samples were collected prior to definitive surgery or chemotherapy. Regarding this clone: The antigen is not known.

This CDR3 contains 13 residues. V shed 5 bases and J shed 0 bases, with 6 bases lying between them. Germline lookup yields CDR1 SGHRS and CDR2 YFSETQ. Assay: immunoSEQ multiplex PCR; the TCRdb copy retains only in-frame clones and omits some. The sample includes about 12,000 clones, around 90% of them seen just once. Study findings and constraints: Bulk tumor TCR sequencing gave no spatial information. The analyses considered CDR3 and ignored CDR1 and CDR2. Same-patient tumor repertoires overlapped at about 0.095 to 0.79; different patients barely overlapped.

Sequencing input: tumor tissue. This clonotype originated in a human donor with high-grade serous ovarian cancer. The V and J genes are TRBV5-1 and TRBJ1-5; D remains unclear. CDR3 in amino acids: CASRQNSNQPQHF. The CDR3 DNA reads TGCGCCAGCAGACAGAATAGCAATCAGCCCCAGCATTTT.